This entry features one T cell receptor (beta chain) sequence. Its antigen is not identified. This entry is derived from a study of human T cells and chemical hapten exposure. Findings and limits, study-wide: The study found that DPC sensitization did not change TCRs above 1 in 1000 frequency.

Germline V gene data show CDR1 as SGHRS and CDR2 as YFSETQ. The CDR3 covers 14 residues. With 4 bases removed from V and 0 bases from J, the gap between germline ends came to 9 bases. Each CDR3 protein gets one entry after TCRdb re-called the RACE reads with MiXCR. This sample has 150,000 to 200,000 distinct CDR3 sequences, with under 25% found just once. Time point specified: patch test 1, 2 weeks after DPC sensitization. The treatment denotes: therapeutic diphenylcyclopropenone sensitization with weekly scalp DPC. The receptor comes from a woman aged 45-65 years with alopecia areata. Some clones in this sample may be carry-over from other donors' samples. Sequences were derived from whole blood, sampled in connection with sensitization to the hapten diphenylcyclopropenone (DPC). The gene calls are TRBV5-1 and TRBJ2-3; D is ambiguous. DNA for the CDR3: TGCGCCAGCAGCATGATGACAAGCACAGATACGCAGTATTTT. Translated, it gives CASSMMTSTDTQYF.